This TCR beta chain is from a study of T cells in Graves' hyperthyroidism and ophthalmopathy. Study as a whole: Specimen type is peripheral blood, collected at initial diagnosis prior to any treatment.

Points from the study as a whole: Ophthalmopathy was identified by the model a median roughly six months ahead of onset.

For Graves' hyperthyroidism to be stable, ophthalmopathy could not progress within 18 months. V lost 4 bases and J lost 10; bases outside the gene matches: 9. The CDR3 extends over 15 amino acids. Germline CDR1 LGHNA, CDR2 YSLEER. This clonotype showed up just a few times. Its antigen remains unidentified. TCR beta CDR3 regions were amplified from RNA. First-round RT-PCR with HTBI primers amplified the TCR CDR3 region. TCRdb re-derived calls from the multiplex PCR reads in MiXCR, one entry per CDR3 protein. The table includes about 560,000 distinct CDR3 sequences, roughly a sixth detected once. This chain uses TRBV4-3 with TRBJ2-1; 11 bases line up with TRBD1. Sequencing was done on a sample of blood. This receptor was identified in a woman aged 18-29 years with Graves' hyperthyroidism. In DNA, the CDR3 is TGCGCCAGCAGCCCGGGACAGGGGGGCGAAAGGGAGCAGTTCTTC. Protein sequence: CASSPGQGGEREQFF.